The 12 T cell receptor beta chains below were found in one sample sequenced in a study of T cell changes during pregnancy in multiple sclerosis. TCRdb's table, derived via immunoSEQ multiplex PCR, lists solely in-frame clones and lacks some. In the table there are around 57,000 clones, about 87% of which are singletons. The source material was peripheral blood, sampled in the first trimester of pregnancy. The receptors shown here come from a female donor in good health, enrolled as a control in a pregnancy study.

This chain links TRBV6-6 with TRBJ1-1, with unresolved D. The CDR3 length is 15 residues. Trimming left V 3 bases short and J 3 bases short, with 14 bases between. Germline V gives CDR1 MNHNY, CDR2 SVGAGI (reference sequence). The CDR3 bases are TGTGCCAGCAGTTATTGGCAGGCCTTGGACACTGAAGCTTTCTTT. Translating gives CASSYWQALDTEAFF.

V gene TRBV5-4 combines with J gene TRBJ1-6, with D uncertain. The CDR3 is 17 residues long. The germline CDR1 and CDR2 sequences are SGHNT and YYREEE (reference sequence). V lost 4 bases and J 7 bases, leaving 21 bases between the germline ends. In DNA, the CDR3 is TGTGCCAGCAGCCCTGGACGGATCGGGGAGACGAATTCACCCCTCCACTTT. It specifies CASSPGRIGETNSPLHF.

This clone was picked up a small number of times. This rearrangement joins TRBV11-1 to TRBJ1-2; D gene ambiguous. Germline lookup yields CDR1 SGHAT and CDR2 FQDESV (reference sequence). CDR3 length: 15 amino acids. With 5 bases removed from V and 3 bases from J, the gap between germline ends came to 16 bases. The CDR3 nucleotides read TGTGCCAGCAGCGAACACCCCGGAGGAGACTATGGCTACACCTTC. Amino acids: CASSEHPGGDYGYTF.

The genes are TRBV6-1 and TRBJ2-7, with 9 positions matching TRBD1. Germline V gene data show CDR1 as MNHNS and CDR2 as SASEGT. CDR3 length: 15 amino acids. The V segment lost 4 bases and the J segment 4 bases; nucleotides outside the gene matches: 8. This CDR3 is CASSGGQGDFYEQYF. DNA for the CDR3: TGTGCCAGCAGTGGGGGACAGGGAGATTTTTACGAGCAGTACTTC.

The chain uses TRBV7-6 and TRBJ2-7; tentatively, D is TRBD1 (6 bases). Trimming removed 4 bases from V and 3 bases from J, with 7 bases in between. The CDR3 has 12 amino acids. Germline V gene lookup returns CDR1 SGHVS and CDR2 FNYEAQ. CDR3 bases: TGTGCCAGCAGCTCGACAGGCTACGAGCAGTACTTC. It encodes CASSSTGYEQYF. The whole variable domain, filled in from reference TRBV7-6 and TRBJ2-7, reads GAGVSQSPRYKVTKRGQDVALRCDPISGHVSLYWYRQALGQGPEFLTYFNYEAQQDKSGLPNDRFSAERPEGSISTLTIQRTEQRDSAMYRCASSSTGYEQYFGPGTRLTVT.

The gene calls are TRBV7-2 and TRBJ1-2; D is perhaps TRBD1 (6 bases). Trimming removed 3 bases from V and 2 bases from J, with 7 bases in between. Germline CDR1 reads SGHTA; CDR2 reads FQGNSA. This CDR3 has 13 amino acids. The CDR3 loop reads CASSLDSNYGYTF. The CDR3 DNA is TGTGCCAGCAGCTTGGACAGCAACTATGGCTACACCTTC.

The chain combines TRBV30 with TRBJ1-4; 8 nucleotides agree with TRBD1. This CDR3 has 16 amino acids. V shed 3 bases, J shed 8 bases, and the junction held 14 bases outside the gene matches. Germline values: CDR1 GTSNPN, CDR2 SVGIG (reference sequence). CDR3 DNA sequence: TGTGCCTGGAGCCCCCCAGGTACAGGGGGTCGGGAAAAACTGTTTTTT. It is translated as CAWSPPGTGGREKLFF.

The CDR3 here is CASSQTQGALETQYF. The DNA for the CDR3 is TGCGCCAGCAGCCAAACACAGGGGGCTTTAGAGACCCAGTACTTC. This chain connects TRBV4-1 to TRBJ2-5, with 9 bases aligning to TRBD1. CDR3 length: 15 residues. Germline V lookup: CDR1 MGHRA, CDR2 YSYEKL. Trimming cost V 2 bases and J 4 bases; bases outside gene matches: 5.

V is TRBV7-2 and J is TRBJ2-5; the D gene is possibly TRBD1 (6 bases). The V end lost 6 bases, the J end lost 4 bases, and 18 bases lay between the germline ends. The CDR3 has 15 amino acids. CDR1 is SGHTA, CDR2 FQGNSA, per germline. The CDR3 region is CASSTFGQTGETQYF. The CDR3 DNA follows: TGTGCCAGCAGTACATTCGGACAGACTGGAGAGACCCAGTACTTC.

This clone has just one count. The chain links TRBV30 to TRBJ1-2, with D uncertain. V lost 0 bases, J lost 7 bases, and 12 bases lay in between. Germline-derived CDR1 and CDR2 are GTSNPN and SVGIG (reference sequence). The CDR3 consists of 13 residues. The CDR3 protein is CAWSVGPAGGYTF. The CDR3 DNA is TGTGCCTGGAGTGTAGGTCCAGCGGGTGGCTACACCTTC.

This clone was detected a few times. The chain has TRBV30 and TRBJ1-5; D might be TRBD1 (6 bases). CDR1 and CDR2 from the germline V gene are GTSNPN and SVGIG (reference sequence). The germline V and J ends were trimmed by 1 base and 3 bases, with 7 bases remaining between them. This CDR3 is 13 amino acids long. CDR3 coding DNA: TGTGCCTGGAGTGGACAGGTCAATCAGCCCCAGCATTTT. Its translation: CAWSGQVNQPQHF.

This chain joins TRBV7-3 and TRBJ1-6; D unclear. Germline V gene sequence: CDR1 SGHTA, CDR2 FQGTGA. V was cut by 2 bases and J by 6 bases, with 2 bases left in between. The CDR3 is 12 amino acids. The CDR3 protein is CASSLRNSPLHF. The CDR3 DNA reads TGTGCCAGCAGCTTACGTAATTCACCCCTCCACTTT.